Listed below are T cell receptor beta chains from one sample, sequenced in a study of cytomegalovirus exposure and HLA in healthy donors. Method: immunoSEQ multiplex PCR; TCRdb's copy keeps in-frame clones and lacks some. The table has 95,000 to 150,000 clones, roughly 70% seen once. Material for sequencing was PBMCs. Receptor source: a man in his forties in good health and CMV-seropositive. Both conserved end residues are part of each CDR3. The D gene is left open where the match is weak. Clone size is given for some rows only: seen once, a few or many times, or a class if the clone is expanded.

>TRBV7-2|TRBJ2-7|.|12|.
CASSRSADEQYF
TGTGCCAGCAGCCGATCGGCGGACGAGCAGTACTTC
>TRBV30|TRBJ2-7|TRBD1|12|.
CAWGGTVYEQYF
TGTGCCTGGGGTGGGACAGTCTACGAGCAGTACTTC
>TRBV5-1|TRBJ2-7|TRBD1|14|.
CASRRGQASYEQYF
TGCGCCAGCAGAAGGGGACAGGCCTCCTACGAGCAGTACTTC
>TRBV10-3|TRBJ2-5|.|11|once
CATLEGETQYF
TGTGCCACCTTGGAGGGAGAGACCCAGTACTTC
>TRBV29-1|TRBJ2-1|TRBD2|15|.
CSVVLAGRLYNEQFF
TGCAGCGTTGTCCTAGCGGGGCGTCTCTACAATGAGCAGTTCTTC
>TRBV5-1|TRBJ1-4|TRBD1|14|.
CASSPGTGYEKLFF
TGCGCCAGCAGCCCAGGGACAGGGTATGAAAAACTGTTTTTT
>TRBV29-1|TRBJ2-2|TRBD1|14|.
CSVRTGGNTGELFF
TGCAGCGTGCGGACAGGGGGAAACACCGGGGAGCTGTTTTTT
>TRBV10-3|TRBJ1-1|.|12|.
CAISRENTEAFF
TGTGCCATCAGTCGGGAGAACACTGAAGCTTTCTTT
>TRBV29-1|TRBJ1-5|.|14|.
CSVIPGGGNQPQHF
TGCAGCGTAATCCCGGGAGGCGGCAATCAGCCCCAGCATTTT
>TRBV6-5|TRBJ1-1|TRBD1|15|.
CASRTGQGASIEAFF
TGTGCCAGCAGAACAGGACAGGGGGCAAGTATTGAAGCTTTCTTT
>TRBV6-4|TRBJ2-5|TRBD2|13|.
CASSSMAGGPRHF
TGTGCCAGCAGTTCGATGGCGGGGGGCCCTCGTCACTTC
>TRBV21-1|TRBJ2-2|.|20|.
CASSKWRLAGGPVNTGELFF
TGTGCCAGCAGCAAATGGCGACTAGCGGGAGGGCCAGTGAACACCGGGGAGCTGTTTTTT
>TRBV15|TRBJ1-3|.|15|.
CATSRAAGGGNTIYF
TGTGCCACCAGCAGAGCCGCGGGGGGAGGAAACACCATATATTTT
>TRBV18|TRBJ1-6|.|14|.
CASSRQDNNSPLHF
TGTGCCAGCTCACGACAGGACAATAATTCACCCCTCCACTTT
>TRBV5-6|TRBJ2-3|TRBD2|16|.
CASSLGLALGTDTQYF
TGTGCCAGCAGCTTAGGACTAGCGCTCGGCACAGATACGCAGTATTTT
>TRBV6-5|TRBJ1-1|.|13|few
CASSYRRNTEAFF
TGTGCCAGCAGTTACAGGAGGAACACTGAAGCTTTCTTT
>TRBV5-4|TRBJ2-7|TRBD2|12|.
CASSSLAGEQYF
TGTGCCAGCAGCTCACTAGCGGGAGAGCAGTACTTC
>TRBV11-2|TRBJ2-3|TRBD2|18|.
CASSLFTTSGKTTDTQYF
TGTGCCAGCAGCTTGTTCACGACTAGCGGGAAGACAACAGATACGCAGTATTTT
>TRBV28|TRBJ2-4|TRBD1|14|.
CASQRQGDKNIQYF
TGTGCCAGCCAAAGACAGGGGGACAAAAACATTCAGTACTTC
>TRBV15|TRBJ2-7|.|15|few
CATSRDGSRSYEQYF
TGTGCCACCAGCAGAGATGGGAGCAGATCCTACGAGCAGTACTTC
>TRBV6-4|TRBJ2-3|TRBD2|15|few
CASSGTSGGTDTQYF
TGTGCCAGCAGTGGGACTAGCGGGGGCACAGATACGCAGTATTTT
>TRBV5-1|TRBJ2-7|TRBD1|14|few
CASSLEQGAYEQYF
TGCGCCAGCAGCTTGGAGCAGGGGGCCTACGAGCAGTACTTC
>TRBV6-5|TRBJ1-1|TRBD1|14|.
CASRKTGGGTEAFF
TGTGCCAGCAGAAAGACAGGGGGCGGGACTGAAGCTTTCTTT
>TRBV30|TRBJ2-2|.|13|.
CAWSRGNAGELFF
TGTGCCTGGAGCCGGGGTAACGCCGGGGAGCTGTTTTTT
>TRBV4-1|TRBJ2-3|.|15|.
CASSQDGGGEDTQYF
TGCGCCAGCAGCCAAGATGGAGGGGGCGAAGATACGCAGTATTTT
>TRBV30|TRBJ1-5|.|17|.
CAWSVPGALTVGQPQHF
TGTGCCTGGAGTGTACCAGGGGCCCTTACGGTTGGGCAGCCCCAGCATTTT
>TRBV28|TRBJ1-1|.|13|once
CASSPRARTEAFF
TGTGCCAGCAGTCCCAGGGCCCGCACTGAAGCTTTCTTT
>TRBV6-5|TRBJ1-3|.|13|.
CASSPGEGNTIYF
TGTGCCAGCAGCCCAGGGGAGGGAAACACCATATATTTT
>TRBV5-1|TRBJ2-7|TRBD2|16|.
CASSLEPGLARYEQYF
TGCGCCAGCAGCTTGGAACCGGGACTAGCCAGATACGAGCAGTACTTC
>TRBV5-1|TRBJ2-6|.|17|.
CASSPSVAGDGANVLTF
TGCGCCAGCAGCCCGTCGGTTGCAGGGGATGGGGCCAACGTCCTGACTTTC